Sequencing of this TCR beta chain was carried out in a study of cytomegalovirus exposure and HLA in healthy donors. For this clone: Its specificity is not known.

Whole-study results and caveats: It was found in a later analysis that first-cohort TCR clusters tended to co-occur in the 120 validation repertoires. Many donors carried some public TCRs, although rarity characterized most TCR sequences. TCR beta chains numbering more than 150 were designated cytomegalovirus-associated.

The donors were part of the validation cohort, which consisted of about 120 subjects and was separate from the first cohort of 670 or so subjects. Measured with immunoSEQ multiplex PCR; TCRdb has only the in-frame clones, and not every one. The profile shows about 220,000 clones, over 80% of them singletons. Per the germline V gene, CDR1 is LGHNT and CDR2 is FRNRAP. The CDR3 has 13 amino acids. V shed 7 bases and J 6 bases; nucleotides not matched to a gene: 8. V and J are TRBV12-5 and TRBJ1-2; 7 positions agree with TRBD1. The receptor's source is a woman younger than 35 in good health and CMV-seronegative. The sample comprised PBMCs. In DNA, the CDR3 is TGTGCTAGTGCCATGACAGGGTGGGATGGCTACACCTTC. Protein sequence: CASAMTGWDGYTF.